Listed here are 17 T cell receptor beta chains from one sample, sequenced in a study of Ad26.COV2.S vaccination and SARS-CoV-2 variants. Treatment described: about 20 received Ad26.COV2.S at low or high dose, single or two shots; 5 received placebo; per-sample allocation not given. The study sampled participants on day 63 after the first vaccine or placebo injection. Method: immunoSEQ multiplex PCR; TCRdb's copy keeps in-frame clones and lacks some. The repertoire has more than 300,000 clones, about 82% of them found once; the top ten carry 2.1%. This material consisted of peripheral blood, taken in a trial of Ad26.COV2.S vaccine versus placebo. These receptors were collected from a person between 18 and 65 years old who received the Ad26.COV2.S COVID-19 vaccine or a placebo.

The rearrangement uses TRBV19 and TRBJ1-6, with 9 bases aligning to TRBD1. The CDR3 is 16 residues long. Per the germline V gene, CDR1 is LNHDA and CDR2 is SQIVND (reference sequence). The ends lost 5 bases at V and 8 bases at J; junction bases unmatched: 10. CDR3 DNA: TGTGCCAGTAGTCTCCTTTGGACAGGGGAATATTCACCCCTCCACTTT. Translated, it gives CASSLLWTGEYSPLHF.

The genes are TRBV6-2 or TRBV6-3 and TRBJ1-2; D uncertain. Trimming cost V 2 bases and J 6 bases, with 4 bases left between them. There are 11 residues in the CDR3. Per germline, CDR1 MNHEY and CDR2 SVGEGT. Here the CDR3 reads CASSYLDGYTF. In DNA, the CDR3 is TGTGCCAGCAGTTACCTTGATGGCTACACCTTC.

A single count supports this clone. The chain links TRBV28 to TRBJ1-5; D is unresolved. Per germline, CDR1 MDHEN and CDR2 SYDVKM. The CDR3 runs to 13 residues. V dropped 7 bases and J dropped 0 bases, with 7 bases sitting between them. The CDR3 protein is CASTQYSNQPQHF. DNA of the CDR3: TGTGCCAGCACTCAGTATAGCAATCAGCCCCAGCATTTT.

V and J are TRBV19 and TRBJ2-7, with unresolved D. The germline CDR1 and CDR2 sequences are LNHDA and SQIVND (reference sequence). Trimming took off 3 bases at V and 7 bases at J, with 19 bases between the two ends. CDR3 length: 15 amino acids. For the CDR3, the DNA is TGTGCCAGTAGTATCTCAGTCTCCAACTACGCGGAGCAGTACTTC. It encodes CASSISVSNYAEQYF.

The chain links TRBV2 to TRBJ1-2, with D perhaps TRBD1 (5 bases). Per germline, CDR1 SNHLY and CDR2 FYNNEI. The CDR3 extends over 14 amino acids. V was clipped by 10 bases and J by 6 bases, with 21 bases between them. The CDR3 protein is CAILPTGDWNGYTF. CDR3 nucleotides: TGTGCCATCTTACCTACGGGGGATTGGAATGGCTACACCTTC. The variable domain in full, completed from reference TRBV2 and TRBJ1-2, reads EPEVTQTPSHQVTQMGQEVILRCVPISNHLYFYWYRQILGQKVEFLVSFYNNEISEKSEIFDDQFSVERPDGSNFTLKIRSTKLEDSAMYFCAILPTGDWNGYTFGSGTRLTVV.

The gene calls are TRBV4-1 and TRBJ1-1; TRBD1 might be the D (6 bases). V dropped 1 base and J dropped 8 bases, with 20 bases sitting between them. This CDR3 contains 16 residues. Germline CDR1 is MGHRA and CDR2 is YSYEKL. CDR3 bases: TGCGCCAGCAGCCAAGGGAGTGCGGGACACCGCATCGAAGCTTTCTTT. Protein: CASSQGSAGHRIEAFF.

The V gene is TRBV7-3, the J gene TRBJ2-3; unclear D gene. V was clipped by 2 bases and J by 0 bases, with 3 bases between them. This CDR3 has 13 amino acids. Per germline, CDR1 SGHTA and CDR2 FQGTGA. DNA for the CDR3: TGTGCCAGCAGCTTATCGAGCACAGATACGCAGTATTTT. Its translation is CASSLSSTDTQYF.

This clone turned up a few times. V usage is TRBV5-4 and J usage is TRBJ1-5; no firm D call. Deletions cut 0 bases from V and 6 bases from J, with 4 bases between. The CDR3 runs to 12 residues. The germline V gene encodes CDR1 SGHNT and CDR2 YYREEE (reference sequence). The CDR3 bases are TGTGCCAGCAGCTTGGACACTCAGCCCCAGCATTTT. Its translation is CASSLDTQPQHF.

This chain links TRBV19 with TRBJ1-3; D is perhaps TRBD1 (5 bases). CDR1 and CDR2 from the germline V gene are LNHDA and SQIVND (reference sequence). Between the trimmed V and J ends, which lost 4 bases and 0 bases, there was a span of 13 bases. The CDR3 totals 16 residues. The CDR3, as DNA: TGTGCCAGTAGTAAGTTTGGGGACCCCTCTGGAAACACCATATATTTT. This sequence encodes CASSKFGDPSGNTIYF.

This rearrangement joins TRBV19 to TRBJ2-2; 11 positions agree with TRBD2. The germline CDR1 and CDR2 sequences are LNHDA and SQIVND (reference sequence). The length of the CDR3 is 19 residues. The junction had 14 bases not matched to a gene; V was cut back by 4 bases and J by 4 bases. The CDR3 protein is CASSKTVAGGPWGTGELFF. In DNA, the CDR3 is TGTGCCAGTAGTAAGACGGTAGCGGGGGGGCCTTGGGGCACCGGGGAGCTGTTTTTT.

V gene TRBV5-1 combines with J gene TRBJ2-1; TRBD1 matches at 7 bases. The germline gives CDR1 SGHRS, CDR2 YFSETQ. The CDR3 is 15 amino acids. The J segment lost 7 bases and the V segment lost 3 bases, leaving 10 bases of the junction unmatched. CDR3 nucleotide sequence: TGCGCCAGCAGCTACGACAGGGCTATTGGGAATGAGCAGTTCTTC. It yields the protein CASSYDRAIGNEQFF.

This rearrangement joins TRBV5-4 to TRBJ2-3; a weak D match, TRBD2 (7 bases). This CDR3 is 15 amino acids long. CDR1 is SGHNT, CDR2 YYREEE, per germline (reference sequence). V was trimmed by 3 bases and J by 4 bases, leaving 15 bases between them. CDR3 DNA sequence: TGTGCCAGCAGCTCTAGGGGGGGGGCCGCAGATACGCAGTATTTT. Translating it yields CASSSRGGAADTQYF.

The chain is built from TRBV3-1 (or the pseudogene TRBV3-2) and TRBJ1-3, with no clear D. In germline, CDR1 is LGHDT, CDR2 YNNKEL (reference sequence). V lost 4 bases, J lost 4 bases, and 26 bases lay in between. The CDR3 has 19 residues. The CDR3: CASSLLAGGQPSAGNTIYF. DNA of the CDR3: TGTGCCAGCAGCCTTTTAGCAGGAGGTCAGCCTTCTGCGGGAAACACCATATATTTT.

This sequence joins TRBV25-1 and TRBJ2-7, with D perhaps given as TRBD1 or TRBD2 (5 bases each). CDR1 and CDR2 from the germline V gene are MGHDK and SYGVNS. The V end was cut by 0 bases, the J end by 1 base, with 7 bases between. The CDR3 is 14 residues long. The DNA for the CDR3 is TGTGCCAGCAGTGAATACGGGGCATCCTACGAGCAGTACTTC. Protein: CASSEYGASYEQYF.

This chain joins TRBV7-2 and TRBJ1-3, with 9 positions matching TRBD1. The CDR3 contains 17 residues. Trimming took 1 base from V and 1 from J; bases not matched to a gene: 5. CDR1 and CDR2 (germline): SGHTA, FQGNSA. The CDR3 sequence: CASSLGGQGLSGNTIYF. CDR3 DNA sequence: TGTGCCAGCAGCTTAGGGGGACAGGGTCTTTCTGGAAACACCATATATTTT.

The rearrangement joins TRBV28 to TRBJ2-7, with 7 bases identical to TRBD1. CDR3 length: 13 amino acids. Looked up from germline, CDR1 is MDHEN and CDR2 is SYDVKM. V was clipped by 6 bases and J by 7 bases; unmatched bases: 9. CDR3 in DNA: TGTGCCAGCAGGCCGGGACAGACCCTAGAGCAGTACTTC. Protein sequence: CASRPGQTLEQYF.

This chain's CDR3 is CASSSGSSYEQYF. The CDR3 DNA sequence: TGCGCCAGCAGCTCCGGGTCCTCCTACGAGCAGTACTTC. The chain carries TRBV5-1 and TRBJ2-7; D remains ambiguous. CDR1 is SGHRS, CDR2 YFSETQ, per germline. Deletions cut 3 bases from V and 0 bases from J, with 7 bases between. CDR3 length equals 13 residues. Complete variable domain (other parts from reference TRBV5-1 and TRBJ2-7): KAGVTQTPRYLIKTRGQQVTLSCSPISGHRSVSWYQQTPGQGLQFLFEYFSETQRNKGNFPGRFSGRQFSNSRSEMNVSTLELGDSALYLCASSSGSSYEQYFGPGTRLTVT.